Below, 28 T cell receptor beta chains from the same sample are listed, as sequenced in a study of T cells expressing NK-cell markers. Reanalyzing the 5' RACE reads, TCRdb keeps one entry per CDR3 protein, without DNA. The sample data list about 440,000 distinct CDR3 sequences. The sample comprised blood T cells: a sorted CD56 or NKG2C T cell subset, CD4+ or CD8+ T cells, or bulk PBMC T cells (not recorded which). All receptors derive from a woman between 18 and 70 years old in good health.

V is TRBV6-2 or TRBV6-3 and J is TRBJ1-5. This CDR3 spans 15 amino acids. The germline gives CDR1 MNHEY, CDR2 SVGEGT. The CDR3 spells CASRTGSQGNQPQHF.

This sequence joins TRBV12-3 or TRBV12-4 and TRBJ2-2; TCRdb's assignment of TRBD1 cannot be checked, as there is no DNA. This CDR3 is 15 amino acids long. The CDR3 spells CASRTAGQGTGELFF.

The chain combines TRBV12-3 or TRBV12-4 with TRBJ2-1. CDR3 length equals 11 residues. The CDR3 loop reads CASSLLYEQFF.

This chain links TRBV12-3 or TRBV12-4 with TRBJ2-1; the D call of TRBD2 rests on TCRdb alone, since no DNA is present to check it. The CDR3 sequence is 14 residues long. The CDR3 spells CASSFAGGPNEQFF.

J is TRBJ2-6 and V is TRBV4-3. From germline, CDR1 is LGHNA and CDR2 YSLEER. The CDR3 extends over 16 amino acids. The CDR3 spells CASSQDVGSGANILTF.

The chain recombines TRBV3-1 with TRBJ2-3; as DNA is missing, the TRBD2 call by TCRdb cannot be tested. The CDR3 spans 15 residues. Germline CDR1 is LGHDT and CDR2 is YNNKEL (reference sequence). This CDR3 reads CASSQVGSRQDTQYF.

The rearrangement uses TRBV12-3 or TRBV12-4 and TRBJ2-3. The CDR3 covers 12 residues. The CDR3 protein is CASTAIRDTQYF.

The V and J genes are TRBV11-2 and TRBJ2-7; TCRdb lists TRBD2, though no DNA is available to test this call. The germline CDR1 and CDR2 sequences are SGHAT and FQNNGV. CDR3 length: 21 residues. The CDR3 here is CASSLEVVPGPTPRGAYEQYF.

The rearrangement joins TRBV5-5 to TRBJ1-3; TCRdb outputs TRBD1, but without DNA this stays unchecked. The CDR3 loop spans 15 amino acids. Germline V gene sequence: CDR1 SGHKS, CDR2 YYEKEE (reference sequence). CDR3: CASSLGAGAGNTIYF.

The chain is built from TRBV11-2 and TRBJ2-3; the D call of TRBD2 rests on TCRdb alone, since no DNA is present to check it. The V gene's germline CDR1 is SGHAT and CDR2 FQNNGV. The CDR3 spans 18 residues. The chain's CDR3 is CASSLGSSTSGASYTQYF.

The rearrangement uses TRBV10-3 and TRBJ1-5; TCRdb reports TRBD1, a call that lacks DNA to check it against. Germline CDR1 is ENHRY and CDR2 is SYGVKD. CDR3 size: 16 residues. The CDR3 loop reads CAISDMGRDGESAQHF.

The chain links TRBV11-2 to TRBJ2-3; the D gene TCRdb calls, TRBD2, cannot be checked with no DNA. The CDR3 is 17 residues long. Germline loops: CDR1 SGHAT, CDR2 FQNNGV. The CDR3 reads CASSPPGTRVKADTQYF. Based on the CDR3 plus reference TRBV11-2 and TRBJ2-3, the full variable domain is EAGVAQSPRYKIIEKRQSVAFWCNPISGHATLYWYQQILGQGPKLLIQFQNNGVVDDSQLPKDRFSAERLKGVDSTLKIQPAKLEDSAVYLCASSPPGTRVKADTQYFGPGTRLTVL.

The genes are TRBV11-3 and TRBJ2-1; TCRdb picks TRBD1, but there is no DNA to check that call. Germline V CDR1 and CDR2: SGHNT, YENEEA. This CDR3 is 16 amino acids long. The CDR3 region is CASSLDGGRPNNEQFF.

V gene TRBV5-8 combines with J gene TRBJ1-5; TCRdb selects TRBD1, and the lack of DNA leaves this call unchecked. The length of the CDR3 is 15 residues. Germline CDR1 and CDR2: SGHTS and YDEGEE. The CDR3 protein is CASSPPGVSDQPQHF.

The rearrangement joins TRBV18 to TRBJ2-1. The CDR3 totals 13 residues. Germline CDR1 is KGHSH and CDR2 is LQKENI. The CDR3 reads CASSPPSQSEQFF.

V and J are TRBV20-1 and TRBJ2-7; TCRdb selects TRBD2, and the lack of DNA leaves this call unchecked. In germline, CDR1 is DFQATT, CDR2 SNEGSKA (reference sequence). CDR3 length: 14 amino acids. Here the CDR3 reads CSASMPSGTHEQYF.

The genes are TRBV30 and TRBJ2-2; TCRdb selects TRBD1, and the lack of DNA leaves this call unchecked. This CDR3 is built from 14 residues. CDR1 is GTSNPN, CDR2 SVGIG, per germline (reference sequence). The CDR3 protein is CARREGVVSGELFF.

The chain has TRBV20-1 and TRBJ2-2; there is no DNA to check the TCRdb D call of TRBD1. This CDR3 comprises 15 residues. Germline V lookup: CDR1 DFQATT, CDR2 SNEGSKA (reference sequence). The CDR3 loop reads CSADPGQGATGELFF.

The CDR3: CASRPGPREADTQYF. The chain uses TRBV12-3 or TRBV12-4 and TRBJ2-3; the TCRdb D gene call, TRBD1, has no DNA to confirm it. The CDR3 has 15 amino acids.

The chain recombines TRBV18 with TRBJ2-2. Germline CDR1 and CDR2: KGHSH and LQKENI. There are 13 residues in the CDR3. The CDR3 spells CASHGGFTGELFF.

The chain uses TRBV20-1 and TRBJ2-7; TCRdb names TRBD2, which stays unverified in the absence of DNA. The CDR3 totals 15 residues. CDR1 DFQATT and CDR2 SNEGSKA come from the germline V gene (reference sequence). The CDR3 sequence: CSAWASSGIPYEQYF.

The chain carries TRBV20-1 and TRBJ1-1; TCRdb names TRBD1, which stays unverified in the absence of DNA. This CDR3 contains 12 residues. CDR1 DFQATT and CDR2 SNEGSKA come from the germline V gene (reference sequence). This CDR3 reads CSANKGEGEAFF.

The rearrangement uses TRBV20-1 and TRBJ1-3; there is no DNA to check the TCRdb D call of TRBD1. The length of the CDR3 is 14 residues. Per the germline V gene, CDR1 is DFQATT and CDR2 is SNEGSKA (reference sequence). The CDR3 loop reads CSADSRGLGNTIYF.

The chain employs TRBV7-3 and TRBJ2-2; TCRdb picks TRBD1, but there is no DNA to check that call. This CDR3 region has 14 residues. Germline V lookup: CDR1 SGHTA, CDR2 FQGTGA. CDR3 region: CASSPSPGTGELFF.

This chain connects TRBV5-5 to TRBJ2-3; TCRdb's D call, TRBD2, is unchecked because there is no DNA. CDR1 and CDR2 (germline): SGHKS, YYEKEE (reference sequence). The length of the CDR3 is 14 residues. CDR3: CASSFGSRTDTQYF. Using reference TRBV5-5 and TRBJ2-3 for the parts outside the CDR3, the full variable domain is DAGVTQSPTHLIKTRGQQVTLRCSPISGHKSVSWYQQVLGQGPQFIFQYYEKEERGRGNFPDRFSARQFPNYSSELNVNALLLGDSALYLCASSFGSRTDTQYFGPGTRLTVL.

This chain joins TRBV29-1 and TRBJ2-1; the TRBD2 assignment by TCRdb is unverifiable without DNA. CDR1 is SQVTM and CDR2 is ANQGSEA in the germline V gene. The CDR3 sequence is 17 residues long. This chain's CDR3 is CSPRGRDPLQGGNEQFF.

This sequence joins TRBV7-2 and TRBJ1-6; the TCRdb D gene call, TRBD1, has no DNA to confirm it. The CDR3 runs 16 residues. The germline gives CDR1 SGHTA, CDR2 FQGNSA. The CDR3 region is CASSSGRQGGGSPLHF.

This rearrangement joins TRBV18 to TRBJ2-2; TCRdb proposes TRBD1, but this gene call is untestable without DNA. Germline V lookup: CDR1 KGHSH, CDR2 LQKENI. The CDR3 has 16 amino acids. This CDR3 reads CASSPLRGRDTGELFF.